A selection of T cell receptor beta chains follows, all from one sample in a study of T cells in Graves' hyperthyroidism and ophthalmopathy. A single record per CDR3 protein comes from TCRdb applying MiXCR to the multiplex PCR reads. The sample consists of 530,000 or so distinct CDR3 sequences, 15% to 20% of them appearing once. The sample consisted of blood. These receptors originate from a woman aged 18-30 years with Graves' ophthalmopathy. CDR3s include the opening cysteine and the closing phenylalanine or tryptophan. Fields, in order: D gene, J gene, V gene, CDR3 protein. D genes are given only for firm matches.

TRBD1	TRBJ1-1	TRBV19	CASAVDRVAVNTEAFF
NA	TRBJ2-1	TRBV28	CASSPGRRDEQFF
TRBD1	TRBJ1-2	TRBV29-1	CSALTGTGDGYTF
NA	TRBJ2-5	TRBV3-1	CASSQATGTSETQYF
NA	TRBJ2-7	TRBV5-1	CASSLADIYEQYF
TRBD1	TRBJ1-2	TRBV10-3	CAISDPDRVGGYTF
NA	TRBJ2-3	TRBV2	CASSALDTQYF
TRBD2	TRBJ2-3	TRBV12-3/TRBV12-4	CASRTSGTDTQYF
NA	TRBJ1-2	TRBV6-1	CASTHRGTITFYGYTF
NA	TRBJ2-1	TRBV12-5	CASGLYGPNNEQFF
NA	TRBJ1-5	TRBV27	CASSNTGYNQPQHF
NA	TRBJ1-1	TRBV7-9	CASSVGQNMNTEAFF
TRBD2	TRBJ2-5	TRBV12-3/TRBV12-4	CASGLARHTQYF
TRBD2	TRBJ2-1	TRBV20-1	CSAPTSGSAYNEQFF
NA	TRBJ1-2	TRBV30	CAWSLRPTEGYTF
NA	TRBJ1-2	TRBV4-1	CASSLGTNGYTF
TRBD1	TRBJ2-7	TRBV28	CASSLICLPRGLSSYEQYF
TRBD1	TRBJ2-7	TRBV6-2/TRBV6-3	CASSYGPKTGDYEQYF
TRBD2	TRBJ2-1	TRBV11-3	CASSALTSGGGEQFF